This T cell receptor (beta chain) was sequenced during a study of T cell responses to AZD1222 COVID-19 vaccine. Whole-study results and caveats: Receipt of two AZD1222 doses was followed by a rise in Spike-specific TCR breadth and depth. The donors showed a predominance of white British ancestry and of females, with possible underestimation of clonal diversity. Repertoires were obtained solely post-peak T cell response.

The germline V and J ends were trimmed by 0 bases and 3 bases, with 6 bases remaining between them. Germline CDR1 is SGHTA and CDR2 is FQGTGA. The CDR3 has 13 amino acids. This clone was counted only a few times. What it recognizes is unknown. Assay used: immunoSEQ multiplex PCR; TCRdb lists only in-frame clones, some missing. This table has 90,000 to 140,000 clones, approximately 89% appearing once. Pooled samples include second doses given at about 4 or 12 weeks. Sequences were derived from peripheral blood, sampled 28 days after the second AZD1222 dose. This TCR came from an adult who received the AZD1222 COVID-19 vaccine. V and J are TRBV7-3 and TRBJ2-7, with D unclear. CDR3 nucleotide sequence: TGTGCCAGCAGCTTAACCCCCGGCTACGAGCAGTACTTC. This sequence encodes CASSLTPGYEQYF.